This T cell receptor beta chain was identified in a study of graft-versus-host responses after intestinal transplantation. For this clone: Its antigen remains unidentified.

This CDR3 is 12 amino acids long. From germline, CDR1 is MNHNS and CDR2 SASEGT. V lost 7 bases and J lost 6, with 12 bases in between. Generated by immunoSEQ multiplex PCR, the TCRdb table keeps only in-frame clones and is missing some. The top ten clones hold 1.3% of a sample with tens of thousands of clones, about 90% of them seen once. The specimen was unstimulated CD8+ T cells sorted from spleen or lymph node cells, collected before intestinal transplant. The J gene is TRBJ1-2, the V gene TRBV6-1; D is possibly TRBD1 (6 bases). This sequence originates from a human donor who received an intestinal transplant. CDR3 in DNA: TGTGCCAGCACAGGGGTGTGGGATGGCTACACCTTC. Residues: CASTGVWDGYTF.